This TCR beta chain was profiled in a study of Graves' ophthalmopathy and Graves' hyperthyroidism. CDR3 regions of TCR beta were amplified from RNA transcripts. First-round RT-PCR relied on HTBI primers, and a second-round multiplex PCR came next. TCRdb ran MiXCR on the multiplex PCR reads and lists one entry per CDR3 protein. This sample has about 48,000 distinct CDR3 sequences; 50% occur once, and the top ten carry about 24%. Study conclusions and caveats: Ophthalmopathy progression cases were predicted by the model with about 70% sensitivity and 72.22% specificity. In blood, most expanded thyroid clonotypes above 0.001 frequency were also detected.

Establishment of the diagnosis relied upon clinical symptoms, serum thyroxine, TRAb, thyroid ultrasound and orbital computed tomography. This CDR3 region has 16 residues. Germline assignment: CDR1 SEHNR and CDR2 FQNEAQ (reference sequence). This clonotype has only a few counts. As yet, its antigen is unknown. A much bigger clone sits one base away, suggesting this may be a read error. The sequenced sample consisted of peripheral blood. The TCR originated in an adult man with Graves' ophthalmopathy. The chain combines TRBV7-9 with TRBJ2-4; D is possibly TRBD1 or TRBD2 (6 bases each). DNA of the CDR3: TGTGCCAGCAGCTCCGCCGGGGGCTTAGCCAAAAACGTTCAGTACTTC. This sequence encodes CASSSAGGLAKNVQYF.